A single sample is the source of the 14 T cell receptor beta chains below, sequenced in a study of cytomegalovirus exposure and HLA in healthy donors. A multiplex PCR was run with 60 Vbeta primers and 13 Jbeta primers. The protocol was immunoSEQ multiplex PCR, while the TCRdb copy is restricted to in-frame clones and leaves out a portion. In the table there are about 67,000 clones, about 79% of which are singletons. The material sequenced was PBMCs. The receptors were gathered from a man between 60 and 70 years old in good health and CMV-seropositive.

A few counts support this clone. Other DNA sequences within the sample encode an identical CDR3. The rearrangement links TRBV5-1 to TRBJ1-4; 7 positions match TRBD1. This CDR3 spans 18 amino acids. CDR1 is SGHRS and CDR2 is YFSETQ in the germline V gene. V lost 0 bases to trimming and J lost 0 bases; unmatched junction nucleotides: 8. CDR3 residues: CASSLDRGQSSTNEKLFF. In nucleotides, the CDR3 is TGCGCCAGCAGCTTGGATAGGGGACAGTCTTCAACTAATGAAAAACTGTTTTTT.

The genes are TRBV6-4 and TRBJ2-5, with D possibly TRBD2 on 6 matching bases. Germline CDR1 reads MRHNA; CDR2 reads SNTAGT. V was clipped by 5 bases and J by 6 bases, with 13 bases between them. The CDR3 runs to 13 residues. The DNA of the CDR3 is TGTGCCAGCAGTACAGAGGGAGGAAAGACCCAGTACTTC. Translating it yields CASSTEGGKTQYF.

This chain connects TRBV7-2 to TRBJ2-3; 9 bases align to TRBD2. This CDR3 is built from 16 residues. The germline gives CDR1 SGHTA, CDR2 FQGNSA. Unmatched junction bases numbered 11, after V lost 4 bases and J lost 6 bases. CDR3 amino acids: CASSSNMAGGRDTQYF. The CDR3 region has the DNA TGTGCCAGCAGCTCTAACATGGCGGGGGGGAGGGATACGCAGTATTTT.

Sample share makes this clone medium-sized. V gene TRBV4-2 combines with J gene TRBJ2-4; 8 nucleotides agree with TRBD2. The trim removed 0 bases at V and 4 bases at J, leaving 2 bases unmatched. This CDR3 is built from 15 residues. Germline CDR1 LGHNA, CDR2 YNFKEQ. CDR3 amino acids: CASSQEKRGKNIQYF. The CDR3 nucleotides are TGTGCCAGCAGCCAAGAAAAGCGGGGGAAAAACATTCAGTACTTC.

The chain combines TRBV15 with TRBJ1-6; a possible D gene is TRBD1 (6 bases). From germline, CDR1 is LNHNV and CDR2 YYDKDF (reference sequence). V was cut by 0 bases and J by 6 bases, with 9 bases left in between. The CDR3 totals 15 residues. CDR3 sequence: CATSRETGFNSPLHF. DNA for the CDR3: TGTGCCACCAGCAGAGAGACAGGATTTAATTCACCCCTCCACTTT.

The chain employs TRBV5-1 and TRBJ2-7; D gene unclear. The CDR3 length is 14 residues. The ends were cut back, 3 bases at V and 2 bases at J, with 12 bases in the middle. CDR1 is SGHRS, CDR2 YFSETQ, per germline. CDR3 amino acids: CASSSQTGTYEQYF. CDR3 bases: TGCGCCAGCAGCTCCCAAACTGGTACCTACGAGCAGTACTTC.

DNA of the CDR3: TGTGCCAGTAGTATTACGGCCGGCAGAGGGAACACTGAAGCTTTCTTT. Encoded protein: CASSITAGRGNTEAFF. This rearrangement joins TRBV19 to TRBJ1-1, with D uncertain. Germline V lookup: CDR1 LNHDA, CDR2 SQIVND (reference sequence). Between the trimmed V and J ends, which lost 3 bases and 1 base, there was a span of 15 bases. This CDR3 is built from 16 residues.

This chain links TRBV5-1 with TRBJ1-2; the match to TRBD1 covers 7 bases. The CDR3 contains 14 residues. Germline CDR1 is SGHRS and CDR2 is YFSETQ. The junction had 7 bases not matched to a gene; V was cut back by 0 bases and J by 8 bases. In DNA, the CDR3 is TGCGCCAGCAGCTTGGGGGACAGCTTTTGGGGCTACACCTTC. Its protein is CASSLGDSFWGYTF.

The CDR3 sequence is CASSSGRGGGTDTQYF. Here the CDR3 DNA reads TGTGCCAGCAGCTCCGGTAGAGGGGGGGGCACAGATACGCAGTATTTT. The chain is built from TRBV7-9 and TRBJ2-3, with a weak D call TRBD2 (7 bases). CDR1 and CDR2 (germline): SEHNR, FQNEAQ (reference sequence). The CDR3 is 16 residues long. V dropped 4 bases and J dropped 1 base, with 15 bases sitting between them.

The CDR3 sequence: CASSLGASLYEQYF. CDR3 nucleotide sequence: TGTGCCAGCAGCTTAGGGGCCAGCCTCTACGAGCAGTACTTC. The rearrangement uses TRBV7-9 and TRBJ2-7; D unclear. The CDR3 loop spans 14 amino acids. V lost 1 base and J lost 3, with 10 bases in between. The germline gives CDR1 SEHNR, CDR2 FQNEAQ (reference sequence). Supplemented by reference TRBV7-9 and TRBJ2-7, the full variable domain reads DTGVSQNPRHKITKRGQNVTFRCDPISEHNRLYWYRQTLGQGPEFLTYFQNEAQLEKSRLLSDRFSAERPKGSFSTLEIQRTEQGDSAMYLCASSLGASLYEQYFGPGTRLTVT.

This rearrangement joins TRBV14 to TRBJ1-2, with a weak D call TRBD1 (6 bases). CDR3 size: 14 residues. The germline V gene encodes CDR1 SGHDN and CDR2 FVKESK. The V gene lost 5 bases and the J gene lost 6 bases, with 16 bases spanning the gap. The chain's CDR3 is CASSAQGGVHGYTF. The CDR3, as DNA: TGTGCCAGCAGCGCACAGGGTGGCGTTCATGGCTACACCTTC.

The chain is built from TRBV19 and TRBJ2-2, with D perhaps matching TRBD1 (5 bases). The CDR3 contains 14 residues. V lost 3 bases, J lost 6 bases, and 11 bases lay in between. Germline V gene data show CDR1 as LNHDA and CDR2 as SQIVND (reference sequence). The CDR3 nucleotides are TGTGCCAGTAGTATCTTACAGGCCCCCGGGGAGCTGTTTTTT. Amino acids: CASSILQAPGELFF.

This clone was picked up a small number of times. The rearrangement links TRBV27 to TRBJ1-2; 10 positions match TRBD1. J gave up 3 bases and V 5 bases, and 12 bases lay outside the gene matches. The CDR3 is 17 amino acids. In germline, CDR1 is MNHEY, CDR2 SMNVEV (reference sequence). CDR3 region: CASSRTGTGAKDYGYTF. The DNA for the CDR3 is TGTGCCAGCAGTCGAACCGGGACAGGGGCTAAAGACTATGGCTACACCTTC.

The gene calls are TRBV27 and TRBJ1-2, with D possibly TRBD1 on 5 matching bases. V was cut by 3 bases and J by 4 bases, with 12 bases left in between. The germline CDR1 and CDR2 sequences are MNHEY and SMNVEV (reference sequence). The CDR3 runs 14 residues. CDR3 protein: CASSLRDSGYGYTF. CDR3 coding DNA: TGTGCCAGCAGTTTGAGGGACTCGGGCTATGGCTACACCTTC.